The 2 T cell receptor beta chains below all came from one sample that was sequenced in a study of radiation and T cells in renal cell carcinoma. Time point given: blood 4 weeks post-SBRT, at nephrectomy. Indicated treatment: 15 Gy SBRT to primary tumor, nephrectomy 4 weeks later. Clones were sequenced by immunoSEQ multiplex PCR, and TCRdb holds only the in-frame ones, with some missing. There are approximately 70,000 clones in the sample; about 83% occur only once, and around 6.8% lies in the top ten. The specimen comprised blood, sampled from a patient whose treatment included radiotherapy and nephrectomy. The receptors were sampled from a man aged 60 to 69 with renal cell carcinoma.

The V and J genes are TRBV30 and TRBJ1-2; D uncertain. V was trimmed by 1 base and J by 5 bases, leaving 14 bases between them. The CDR3 is 14 residues long. The V gene's germline CDR1 is GTSNPN and CDR2 SVGIG (reference sequence). The CDR3 loop reads CAWSAQDALYGYTF. DNA of the CDR3: TGTGCCTGGAGTGCCCAGGACGCTCTATATGGCTACACCTTC.

V is TRBV18 and J is TRBJ2-7; D is possibly TRBD1 (5 bases). CDR3 length: 15 residues. The germline gives CDR1 KGHSH, CDR2 LQKENI. V lost 3 bases and J lost 2, with 14 bases in between. Here the CDR3 DNA reads TGTGCCAGCTCACCGGAGTCAGGGTGGGCCTACGAGCAGTACTTC. It codes for CASSPESGWAYEQYF. The full variable domain, with the rest looked up from reference TRBV18 and TRBJ2-7, is NAGVMQNPRHLVRRRGQEARLRCSPMKGHSHVYWYRQLPEEGLKFMVYLQKENIIDESGMPKERFSAEFPKEGPSILRIQQVVRGDSAAYFCASSPESGWAYEQYFGPGTRLTVT.